Sequencing of this TCR beta chain was carried out in a study of glioma-infiltrating T cells. Germline V gene sequence: CDR1 DFQATT, CDR2 SNEGSKA (reference sequence). The CDR3 consists of 15 residues. Trimming took 6 bases from V and 0 from J; bases not matched to a gene: 7. This clonotype was counted at least ten times. Amplification of TCR alpha and beta CDR3 regions from RNA used iRepertoire nested multiplex PCR. TCRdb passed the multiplex PCR reads through MiXCR, listing each CDR3 protein once. The sample has tens of thousands of distinct CDR3 sequences; about 23% are singletons. This clonotype was obtained from a human donor with low-grade glioma or glioblastoma, undergoing nonglioma brain surgery, or in good health (not recorded which). The sequenced sample was glioma tissue, nonneoplastic brain tissue, or PBMCs (not recorded which). The chain links TRBV20-1 to TRBJ2-1, with 8 bases that match TRBD1. DNA of the CDR3: TGCAGTGCCCAGGGGGCGGACCACTCCTACAATGAGCAGTTCTTC. This gives the protein CSAQGADHSYNEQFF.